Presented here are 24 T cell receptor beta chains from one specimen sequenced in a study of T cell changes during pregnancy in multiple sclerosis. Only in-frame clones appear in the TCRdb table, and some are missing; sequencing was by immunoSEQ multiplex PCR. Among under 70,000 clones, about nine tenths were seen once, and the ten largest hold 2% to 2.5%. The sample consisted of peripheral blood, taken in the third trimester of pregnancy. The receptors originated from a female donor in good health, enrolled as a control in a pregnancy study.

This chain uses TRBV4-2 with TRBJ2-1; TRBD1 aligns across 9 bases. Trimming at V came to 3 bases and at J to 5 bases, leaving 5 bases not matched to a gene. The CDR3 is 15 residues long. CDR1 is LGHNA, CDR2 YNFKEQ, per germline. CDR3 protein: CASSQQGQGNNEQFF. For the CDR3, the DNA is TGTGCCAGCAGCCAGCAAGGACAGGGGAACAATGAGCAGTTCTTC.

The J gene is TRBJ2-5, the V gene TRBV6-5, with a weak D call TRBD1 (6 bases). Trimming removed 4 bases at V and 5 bases at J, with 14 bases between. The CDR3 totals 14 residues. Germline V gives CDR1 MNHEY, CDR2 SVGAGI. The CDR3 coding sequence is TGTGCCAGCAGTTCCTCGACAGGCCGCGAGACCCAGTACTTC. Protein: CASSSSTGRETQYF.

J is TRBJ2-3 and V is TRBV6-1; D is possibly TRBD2 (5 bases). Trimming pared 6 bases from V and 4 bases from J, leaving 11 bases between. The CDR3 has 13 amino acids. Germline assignment: CDR1 MNHNS and CDR2 SASEGT. As DNA, the CDR3 is TGTGCCAGCAGGCCTCTAGCAGCAGATACGCAGTATTTT. This sequence encodes CASRPLAADTQYF.

This chain links TRBV5-6 with TRBJ2-1; TRBD2 is a possible D gene (5 bases). CDR1 is SGHDT, CDR2 YYEEEE, per germline. Deletions cut 1 base from V and 4 bases from J, with 6 bases between. The CDR3 runs 13 residues. The CDR3, as DNA: TGTGCCAGCAGCTTGTCGGGGTACAATGAGCAGTTCTTC. Translated: CASSLSGYNEQFF.

The V gene is TRBV19, the J gene TRBJ2-3; D may be TRBD2 (6 bases). Per the germline V gene, CDR1 is LNHDA and CDR2 is SQIVND (reference sequence). The CDR3 sequence is 12 residues long. V dropped 9 bases and J dropped 5 bases, with 12 bases sitting between them. The CDR3 DNA sequence: TGTGCCAGCGCTCGGGGACTAGATACGCAGTATTTT. It encodes CASARGLDTQYF.

J is TRBJ1-5 and V is TRBV7-8; 9 bases fit TRBD1. J lost 7 bases, V lost 1 base, and 2 bases had no gene match. CDR3 length equals 14 residues. Germline CDR1 is SGHVS and CDR2 is FQNEAQ. The DNA for the CDR3 is TGTGCCAGCAGCTTAGGGACAGGGGACCAGCCCCAGCATTTT. This translates into CASSLGTGDQPQHF.

V gene TRBV27 combines with J gene TRBJ2-5; TRBD2 agrees at 15 bases. V gave up 2 bases and J gave up 4 bases; unmatched junction bases: 5. Germline CDR1 reads MNHEY; CDR2 reads SMNVEV (reference sequence). The CDR3 sequence is 17 residues long. The CDR3 here is CASSLTGLAGGGETQYF. CDR3 bases: TGTGCCAGCAGTTTAACGGGACTAGCGGGGGGAGGAGAGACCCAGTACTTC.

This clone came up once. This chain connects TRBV6-5 to TRBJ1-5; no clear D. The CDR3 totals 15 residues. Trimming took off 5 bases at V and 1 base at J, with 12 bases between the two ends. Germline assignment: CDR1 MNHEY and CDR2 SVGAGI. The CDR3 loop is CASSPFVASNQPQHF. DNA of the CDR3: TGTGCCAGCAGTCCTTTCGTGGCCAGCAATCAGCCCCAGCATTTT.

The chain uses TRBV2 and TRBJ2-7; TRBD2 matches 11 bases. The junction had 21 bases not matched to a gene; V was cut back by 5 bases and J by 0 bases. CDR1 and CDR2 from the germline V gene are SNHLY and FYNNEI. CDR3 length: 21 residues. CDR3 region: CASSTGTDASGGPRRSYEQYF. The CDR3 DNA reads as TGTGCCAGCAGTACCGGGACAGACGCTAGCGGGGGGCCGAGGCGCTCCTACGAGCAGTACTTC.

The J gene is TRBJ2-5, the V gene TRBV29-1, with D unclear. The V end was cut by 3 bases, the J end by 5 bases, with 10 bases between. There are 12 residues in the CDR3. Germline-derived CDR1 and CDR2 are SQVTM and ANQGSEA. CDR3 in amino acids: CSVDTVWETQYF. Here the CDR3 DNA reads TGCAGCGTTGATACGGTTTGGGAGACCCAGTACTTC. Together with reference TRBV29-1 and TRBJ2-5, the CDR3 gives the full variable domain: SAVISQKPSRDICQRGTSLTIQCQVDSQVTMMFWYRQQPGQSLTLIATANQGSEATYESGFVIDKFPISRPNLTFSTLTVSNMSPEDSSIYLCSVDTVWETQYFGPGTRLLVL.

This chain connects TRBV11-2 to TRBJ1-2; weak D call: TRBD1 (6 bases). V lost 2 bases, J lost 10 bases, and 11 bases lay in between. In germline, CDR1 is SGHAT, CDR2 FQNNGV. The CDR3 runs 12 residues. The CDR3, as DNA: TGTGCCAGCAGCTTACAGGGGTCGGTCTACACCTTC. It translates to CASSLQGSVYTF.

This clone was counted once. V and J are TRBV30 and TRBJ2-1; TRBD2 matches 13 bases. Germline lookup yields CDR1 GTSNPN and CDR2 SVGIG (reference sequence). With 4 bases clipped from V and 7 bases from J, the junction kept 4 bases outside the gene matches. The CDR3 totals 14 residues. The CDR3 sequence: CAWNTLAGGNEQFF. The DNA of the CDR3 is TGTGCCTGGAATACACTAGCGGGGGGGAATGAGCAGTTCTTC.

The J gene is TRBJ1-3, the V gene TRBV7-6; D unclear. The CDR3 runs to 17 residues. The V gene lost 5 bases and the J gene lost 0 bases, with 17 bases spanning the gap. Germline V CDR1 and CDR2: SGHVS, FNYEAQ. The CDR3 spells CASSLGSQILSGNTIYF. The DNA for the CDR3 is TGTGCCAGCAGCCTCGGGTCTCAAATACTCTCTGGAAACACCATATATTTT.

The chain is built from TRBV9 and TRBJ1-2, with a tentative D call TRBD1 (6 bases). V gave up 3 bases and J gave up 9 bases, with 15 bases separating them. CDR1 and CDR2 from the germline V gene are SGDLS and YYNGEE. The CDR3 loop spans 13 amino acids. CDR3 in amino acids: CASSGTGRESYTF. The CDR3 DNA sequence: TGTGCCAGCAGCGGCACAGGGAGAGAGAGCTACACCTTC.

J is TRBJ2-1 and V is TRBV6-5; D is possibly TRBD2 (5 bases). Germline CDR1 MNHEY, CDR2 SVGAGI. Trimming took off 5 bases at V and 7 bases at J, with 12 bases between the two ends. This CDR3 contains 13 residues. CDR3 loop: CASSPNPGNEQFF. For the CDR3, the DNA is TGTGCCAGCAGTCCAAACCCGGGGAATGAGCAGTTCTTC.

The chain employs TRBV10-1 and TRBJ2-3; TRBD2 is a possible D gene (5 bases). V gave up 6 bases and J gave up 3 bases, with 13 bases separating them. The CDR3 sequence is 14 residues long. From germline, CDR1 is WNHNN and CDR2 SYGVQD (reference sequence). CDR3 nucleotides: TGCGCCAGCAGCGACAAGTGGAGGACAGATACGCAGTATTTT. Translation gives CASSDKWRTDTQYF.

This clone occurred a few times. The rearrangement joins TRBV6-5 to TRBJ2-5; D is perhaps TRBD1 (6 bases). The CDR3 spans 16 residues. CDR1 is MNHEY, CDR2 SVGAGI, per germline. V lost 0 bases to trimming and J lost 5 bases, with 16 bases between them. The CDR3 is CASSYSSRGLEETQYF. The DNA for the CDR3 is TGTGCCAGCAGTTACTCGAGCAGGGGCTTAGAGGAGACCCAGTACTTC.

The chain uses TRBV27 and TRBJ1-2; the D is unclear. Trimming removed 2 bases from V and 3 bases from J, with 10 bases in between. This CDR3 spans 14 amino acids. Germline lookup yields CDR1 MNHEY and CDR2 SMNVEV (reference sequence). CDR3 in DNA: TGTGCCAGCAGTTTAAAAGGCGGAGACTATGGCTACACCTTC. Protein product: CASSLKGGDYGYTF.

V and J are TRBV6-6 and TRBJ2-3; D perhaps matches TRBD1 (5 bases). This CDR3 is built from 12 residues. CDR1 and CDR2 (germline): MNHNY, SVGAGI (reference sequence). V gave up 7 bases and J gave up 5 bases, with 10 bases separating them. This chain's CDR3 is CASTKQGDTQYF. The CDR3 DNA is TGTGCCAGCACCAAGCAGGGAGATACGCAGTATTTT.

The rearrangement uses TRBV28 and TRBJ2-5; possible D gene TRBD2, 7 bases. Germline-derived CDR1 and CDR2 are MDHEN and SYDVKM. Between the trimmed V and J ends, which lost 3 bases and 1 base, there was a span of 12 bases. This CDR3 is built from 15 residues. Written as DNA, the CDR3 is TGTGCCAGCAGTTTCGGTGGGGGGGCCCAAGAGACCCAGTACTTC. Encoded protein: CASSFGGGAQETQYF.

The rearrangement joins TRBV29-1 to TRBJ2-6; D is unresolved. CDR3 length: 13 amino acids. V shed 3 bases and J shed 2 bases, with 5 bases lying between them. The germline V gene encodes CDR1 SQVTM and CDR2 ANQGSEA. DNA of the CDR3: TGCAGCGTTGACTCCGCTGGGGCCAACGTCCTGACTTTC. It encodes CSVDSAGANVLTF. Based on the CDR3 plus reference TRBV29-1 and TRBJ2-6, the full variable domain is SAVISQKPSRDICQRGTSLTIQCQVDSQVTMMFWYRQQPGQSLTLIATANQGSEATYESGFVIDKFPISRPNLTFSTLTVSNMSPEDSSIYLCSVDSAGANVLTFGAGSRLTVL.

The chain recombines TRBV10-3 with TRBJ2-3; D gene unclear. V lost 5 bases and J lost 0, with 15 bases in between. Germline-derived CDR1 and CDR2 are ENHRY and SYGVKD. This CDR3 region has 16 residues. CDR3 in DNA: TGTGCCATCAGTTTTTCCCAGGATACTAGCACAGATACGCAGTATTTT. Translation: CAISFSQDTSTDTQYF.

Only one count was recorded for this clone. V usage is TRBV7-2 and J usage is TRBJ1-1, with TRBD1 matching 8 bases. The CDR3 contains 17 residues. Germline assignment: CDR1 SGHTA and CDR2 FQGNSA. With V trimmed by 6 bases and J by 1 base, 13 bases remained unmatched. The CDR3 loop reads CASSPSPTGAGNTEAFF. Here the CDR3 DNA reads TGTGCCAGCAGTCCCTCCCCGACAGGGGCGGGGAACACTGAAGCTTTCTTT.

The chain is built from TRBV7-9 and TRBJ1-5; D is undetermined. Trimming left V 5 bases short and J 6 bases short, with 17 bases between. There are 15 residues in the CDR3. Germline V CDR1 and CDR2: SEHNR, FQNEAQ (reference sequence). The CDR3 protein is CASSPRGGGSQPQHF. CDR3 nucleotides: TGTGCCAGCAGCCCCCGGGGAGGCGGCTCTCAGCCCCAGCATTTT.